The table lists the clone carrying this T cell receptor (beta chain) with a count of one. This record belongs to a study of cytomegalovirus exposure and HLA in healthy donors. The study ran its PCR with 60 Vbeta and 13 Jbeta primers. Clones were sequenced by immunoSEQ multiplex PCR, and TCRdb holds only the in-frame ones, with some missing. Of more than 80,000 clones in the sample, 71% were seen once. This CDR3 is built from 19 residues. This sequence originates from a female donor in good health and CMV-seronegative. This chain links TRBV12-2 with TRBJ2-5; the D call in the table, TRBD2, was not verified against the DNA. TRBV12-2 is flagged as a pseudogene. Sequenced: PBMCs. CDR3: CASRLGSWAGVPYQETQYF. CDR3 DNA: TGTGCAAGTCGCTTAGGTAGTTGGGCGGGAGTCCCTTACCAAGAGACCCAGTACTTC.